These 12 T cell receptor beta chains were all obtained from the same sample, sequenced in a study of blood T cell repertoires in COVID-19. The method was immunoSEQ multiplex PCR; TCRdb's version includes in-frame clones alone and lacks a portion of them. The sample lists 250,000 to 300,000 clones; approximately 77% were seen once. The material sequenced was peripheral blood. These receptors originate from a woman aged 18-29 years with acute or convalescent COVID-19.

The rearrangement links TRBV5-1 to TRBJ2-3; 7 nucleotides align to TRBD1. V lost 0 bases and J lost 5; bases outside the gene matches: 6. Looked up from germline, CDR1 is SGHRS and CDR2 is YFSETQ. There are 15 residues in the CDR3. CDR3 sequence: CASSLANQGVDTQYF. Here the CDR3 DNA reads TGCGCCAGCAGCTTGGCAAACCAGGGGGTAGATACGCAGTATTTT.

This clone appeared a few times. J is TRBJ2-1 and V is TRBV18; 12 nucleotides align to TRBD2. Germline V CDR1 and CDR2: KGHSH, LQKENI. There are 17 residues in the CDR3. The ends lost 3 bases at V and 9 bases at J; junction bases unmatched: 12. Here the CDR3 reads CASSPYETSGSECEQFF. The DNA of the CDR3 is TGTGCCAGCTCACCTTACGAGACTAGCGGGAGTGAGTGTGAGCAGTTCTTC.

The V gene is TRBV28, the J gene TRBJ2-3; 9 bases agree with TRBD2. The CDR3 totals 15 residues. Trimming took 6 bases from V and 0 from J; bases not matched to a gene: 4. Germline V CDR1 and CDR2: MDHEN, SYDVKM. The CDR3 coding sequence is TGTGCCAGCAGCTTAGCGGGAGCAAGCACAGATACGCAGTATTTT. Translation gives CASSLAGASTDTQYF. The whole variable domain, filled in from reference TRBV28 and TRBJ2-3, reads DVKVTQSSRYLVKRTGEKVFLECVQDMDHENMFWYRQDPGLGLRLIYFSYDVKMKEKGDIPEGYSVSREKKERFSLILESASTNQTSMYLCASSLAGASTDTQYFGPGTRLTVL.

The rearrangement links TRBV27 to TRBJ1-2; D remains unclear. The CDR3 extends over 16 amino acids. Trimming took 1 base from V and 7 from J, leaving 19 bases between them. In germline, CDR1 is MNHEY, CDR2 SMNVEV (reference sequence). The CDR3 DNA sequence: TGTGCCAGCAGTTTATTGTCGACGTCGGGGTTTTCTGGCTACACCTTC. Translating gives CASSLLSTSGFSGYTF.

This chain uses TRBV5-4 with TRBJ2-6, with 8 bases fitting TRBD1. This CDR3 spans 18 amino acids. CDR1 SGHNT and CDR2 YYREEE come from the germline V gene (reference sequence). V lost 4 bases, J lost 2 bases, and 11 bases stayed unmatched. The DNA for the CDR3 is TGTGCCAGCAGCATGCCGACAGGGGTCCTCCCTGGGGCCAACGTCCTGACTTTC. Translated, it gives CASSMPTGVLPGANVLTF. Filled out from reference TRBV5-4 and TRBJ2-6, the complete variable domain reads ETGVTQSPTHLIKTRGQQVTLRCSSQSGHNTVSWYQQALGQGPQFIFQYYREEENGRGNFPPRFSGLQFPNYSSELNVNALELDDSALYLCASSMPTGVLPGANVLTFGAGSRLTVL.

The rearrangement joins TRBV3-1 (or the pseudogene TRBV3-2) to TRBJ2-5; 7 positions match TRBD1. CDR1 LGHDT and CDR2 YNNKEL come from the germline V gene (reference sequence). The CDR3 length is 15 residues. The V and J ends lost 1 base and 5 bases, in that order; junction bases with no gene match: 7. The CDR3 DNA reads TGTGCCAGCAGCCAAGGGACAGGTGAATGGGAGACCCAGTACTTC. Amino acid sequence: CASSQGTGEWETQYF.

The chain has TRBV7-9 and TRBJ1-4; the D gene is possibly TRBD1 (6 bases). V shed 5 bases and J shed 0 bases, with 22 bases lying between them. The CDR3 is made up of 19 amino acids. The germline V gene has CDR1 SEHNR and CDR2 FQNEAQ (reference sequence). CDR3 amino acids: CASSHQGRGPKSTNEKLFF. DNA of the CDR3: TGTGCCAGCAGCCATCAGGGGCGGGGGCCAAAATCAACTAATGAAAAACTGTTTTTT.

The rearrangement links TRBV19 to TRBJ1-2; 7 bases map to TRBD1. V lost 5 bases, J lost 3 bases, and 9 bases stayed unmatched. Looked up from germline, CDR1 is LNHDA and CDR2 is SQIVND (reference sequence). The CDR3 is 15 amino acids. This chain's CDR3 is CASSDREGPHYGYTF. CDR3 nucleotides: TGTGCCAGTAGTGACAGGGAAGGCCCACACTATGGCTACACCTTC.

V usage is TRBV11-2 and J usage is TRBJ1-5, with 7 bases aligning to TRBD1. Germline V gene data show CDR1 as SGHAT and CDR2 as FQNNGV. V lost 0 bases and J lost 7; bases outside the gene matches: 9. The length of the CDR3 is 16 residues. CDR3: CASSLDYASGGQPQHF. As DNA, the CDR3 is TGTGCCAGCAGCTTAGATTACGCGTCAGGGGGGCAGCCCCAGCATTTT.

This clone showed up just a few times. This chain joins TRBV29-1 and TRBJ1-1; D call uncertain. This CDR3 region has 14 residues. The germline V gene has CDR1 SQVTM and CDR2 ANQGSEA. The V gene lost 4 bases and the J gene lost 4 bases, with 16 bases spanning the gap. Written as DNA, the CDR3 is TGCAGCGTTGCCCCCTTCTTACAAGTCACTGAAGCTTTCTTT. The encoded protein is CSVAPFLQVTEAFF. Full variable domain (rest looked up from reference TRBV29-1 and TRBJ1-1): SAVISQKPSRDICQRGTSLTIQCQVDSQVTMMFWYRQQPGQSLTLIATANQGSEATYESGFVIDKFPISRPNLTFSTLTVSNMSPEDSSIYLCSVAPFLQVTEAFFGQGTRLTVV.

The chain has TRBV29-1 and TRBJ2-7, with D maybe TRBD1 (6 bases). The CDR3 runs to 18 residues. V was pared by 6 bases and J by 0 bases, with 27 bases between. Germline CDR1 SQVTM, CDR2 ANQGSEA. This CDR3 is CSVALLMPNRDTSYEQYF. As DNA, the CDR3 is TGCAGCGTCGCGCTCCTGATGCCGAACCGGGACACCTCCTACGAGCAGTACTTC.

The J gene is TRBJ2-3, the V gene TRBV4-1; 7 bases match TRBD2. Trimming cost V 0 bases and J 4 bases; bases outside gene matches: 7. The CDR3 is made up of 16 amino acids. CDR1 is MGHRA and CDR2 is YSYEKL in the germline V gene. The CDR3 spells CASSQEGGIPPDTQYF. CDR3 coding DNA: TGCGCCAGCAGCCAAGAGGGAGGGATCCCCCCAGATACGCAGTATTTT.